Below, 28 T cell receptor beta chains from the same sample are listed, as sequenced in a study of tumor-infiltrating lymphocytes in oesophageal squamous cell carcinoma. TCRdb called the PCR reads again in MiXCR, with one record for every CDR3 protein. The sample gives roughly 20,000 distinct CDR3 sequences, 35% to 50% of which show up once; just under 20% is in the top ten. The sample comprised esophageal tumor tissue. The origin of the receptors is a male donor with esophageal squamous cell carcinoma.

This clonotype showed up many times. The rearrangement joins TRBV3-1 to TRBJ1-1; the D is unclear. V dropped 4 bases and J dropped 1 base, with 7 bases sitting between them. The CDR3 is 13 amino acids. CDR1 is LGHDT, CDR2 YNNKEL, per germline (reference sequence). Here the CDR3 reads CASSPRANTEAFF. CDR3 sequence (DNA): TGTGCCAGCAGCCCGCGGGCGAACACTGAAGCTTTCTTT.

This clonotype was seen more than once but under ten times. This chain connects TRBV15 to TRBJ2-1, with 14 bases identical to TRBD2. CDR1 LNHNV and CDR2 YYDKDF come from the germline V gene (reference sequence). This CDR3 is built from 16 residues. Germline trimming cut 5 bases from V and 2 bases from J; bases unmatched to any gene: 2. The CDR3 is CATSGGLAGAYNEQFF. For the CDR3, the DNA is TGTGCCACCAGCGGGGGACTAGCGGGGGCCTACAATGAGCAGTTCTTC. The full variable domain, rest sourced from reference TRBV15 and TRBJ2-1, is DAMVIQNPRYQVTQFGKPVTLSCSQTLNHNVMYWYQQKSSQAPKLLFHYYDKDFNNEADTPDNFQSRRPNTSFCFLDIRSPGLGDTAMYLCATSGGLAGAYNEQFFGPGTRLTVL.

This chain uses TRBV7-9 with TRBJ2-1, with 9 nucleotides matching TRBD2. The V segment lost 3 bases and the J segment 9 bases; nucleotides outside the gene matches: 9. The CDR3 is 15 residues long. Per germline, CDR1 SEHNR and CDR2 FQNEAQ (reference sequence). The CDR3 sequence: CASSFCLAGRGEQFF. CDR3 nucleotides: TGTGCCAGCAGCTTCTGTCTAGCGGGACGGGGTGAGCAGTTCTTC. Based on the CDR3 plus reference TRBV7-9 and TRBJ2-1, the full variable domain is DTGVSQNPRHKITKRGQNVTFRCDPISEHNRLYWYRQTLGQGPEFLTYFQNEAQLEKSRLLSDRFSAERPKGSFSTLEIQRTEQGDSAMYLCASSFCLAGRGEQFFGPGTRLTVL.

Ten or more counts support this clonotype. The chain links TRBV27 to TRBJ2-1; 9 nucleotides line up with TRBD2. This CDR3 has 15 amino acids. J was trimmed by 1 base and V by 4 bases; bases with no gene match: 2. Germline lookup yields CDR1 MNHEY and CDR2 SMNVEV (reference sequence). The DNA for the CDR3 is TGTGCCAGCAGTTCCAGCGGGGGGTCCTACAATGAGCAGTTCTTC. Its translation: CASSSSGGSYNEQFF.

The chain combines TRBV28 with TRBJ1-4; 7 positions agree with TRBD1. The J call could be wrong; TRBJ1-5 is a better fit for the DNA end. Germline CDR1 MDHEN, CDR2 SYDVKM. The CDR3 totals 14 residues. CDR3 sequence reads: CASSLPGQNQPQHF. The CDR3 bases are TGTGCCAGCAGTTTACCGGGACAGAATCAGCCCCAGCATTTT.

Regarding this clonotype: A much larger clone differs by one base, so this may be a read error. The chain joins TRBV2 to TRBJ2-1; TRBD2 is a possible D gene (6 bases). Germline V CDR1 and CDR2: SNHLY, FYNNEI. This CDR3 comprises 12 residues. Trimming cost V 8 bases and J 13 bases, with 18 bases left between them. DNA of the CDR3: TGTGCCAGCTCGAGGGACCGGGAGACCCAGTTCTTC. Protein sequence: CASSRDRETQFF.

By share, this clonotype ranks as medium-sized. The J gene is TRBJ1-2, the V gene TRBV5-1; 9 bases line up with TRBD1. The CDR3 spans 14 residues. From germline, CDR1 is SGHRS and CDR2 YFSETQ. Losses at the gene ends were 4 bases for V and 5 bases for J; bases not matched to a gene: 6. The CDR3 DNA reads as TGCGCCAGCAGCACGGACAGGGGAGGTTATGGCTACACCTTC. Its protein is CASSTDRGGYGYTF.

At least ten counts were recorded for this clonotype. The chain combines TRBV28 with TRBJ1-5; D possibly corresponds to TRBD1 (5 bases). Between the trimmed V and J ends, which lost 2 bases and 5 bases, there was a span of 7 bases. Germline V gives CDR1 MDHEN, CDR2 SYDVKM. The CDR3 loop spans 13 amino acids. The DNA of the CDR3 is TGTGCCAGCAGTTTACAGGGAGATCAGCCCCAGCATTTT. This translates into CASSLQGDQPQHF.

This clonotype came up once. The chain employs TRBV7-6 and TRBJ2-1; D is unresolved. TRBJ2-5 explains the end of the DNA better; the J call may be wrong. Germline CDR1 and CDR2: SGHVS and FNYEAQ. The CDR3 is 14 residues long. CDR3 bases: TGTGCCAGCAGCTTACAGGTCCGGAGAGAGACCCAGTACTTC. Amino acids: CASSLQVRRETQYF.

This chain links TRBV20-1 with TRBJ1-5; 7 nucleotides line up with TRBD1. Germline CDR1 reads DFQATT; CDR2 reads SNEGSKA (reference sequence). The CDR3 is 14 amino acids. V lost 6 bases to trimming and J lost 9 bases; unmatched junction nucleotides: 14. The CDR3 nucleotides read TGCAGTGCGGAAAACTGGGACAGCCATACGCCCCAGCATTTT. Its protein product is CSAENWDSHTPQHF.

This chain joins TRBV6-6 and TRBJ2-5; D remains unclear. CDR1 is MNHNY, CDR2 SVGAGI, per germline (reference sequence). The V end was cut by 0 bases, the J end by 2 bases, with 7 bases between. There are 14 residues in the CDR3. The DNA of the CDR3 is TGTGCCAGCAGTTACTCGGGCGGACAAGAGACCCAGTACTTC. Amino acid sequence: CASSYSGGQETQYF.

This clonotype was picked up many times. This rearrangement joins TRBV19 to TRBJ1-5; D call uncertain. The CDR3 contains 15 residues. Trimming pared 7 bases from V and 2 bases from J, leaving 15 bases between. Germline assignment: CDR1 LNHDA and CDR2 SQIVND (reference sequence). The CDR3 DNA reads TGTGCCAGTAAGGTGGGAAGGGTTGGCAATCAGCCCCAGCATTTT. Protein sequence: CASKVGRVGNQPQHF.

There are many counts of this clonotype. This chain joins TRBV5-1 and TRBJ1-1, with 7 bases lining up with TRBD1. Germline V gives CDR1 SGHRS, CDR2 YFSETQ. The CDR3 is 14 amino acids. The ends lost 3 bases at V and 4 bases at J; junction bases unmatched: 6. As DNA, the CDR3 is TGCGCCAGCAGCTGGATACAGGGGTCCACTGAAGCTTTCTTT. Its protein is CASSWIQGSTEAFF.

In this sample, this clonotype turned up once. The rearrangement links TRBV6-1 to TRBJ2-3; no clear D gene. The CDR3 totals 14 residues. The V end was cut by 0 bases, the J end by 3 bases, with 7 bases between. Looked up from germline, CDR1 is MNHNS and CDR2 is SASEGT. The CDR3 coding sequence is TGTGCCAGCAGTGAAGCCGCCAGTACAGATACGCAGTATTTT. Translated, it gives CASSEAASTDTQYF.

There are a few counts of this clonotype. The V gene is TRBV7-2, the J gene TRBJ2-7, with TRBD2 as a possible D gene (6 bases). The J call could be wrong; TRBJ2-5 is a better fit for the DNA end. This CDR3 spans 15 amino acids. Germline CDR1 reads SGHTA; CDR2 reads FQGNSA. This CDR3 is CASSLRRVGRETQYF. CDR3 coding DNA: TGTGCCAGCAGCTTACGGAGGGTAGGACGGGAGACCCAGTACTTC.

This clonotype was found many times. The V gene is TRBV6-1, the J gene TRBJ2-2, with D tentatively TRBD2 (7 bases). CDR3 size: 14 residues. V lost 8 bases and J lost 7, with 17 bases in between. From germline, CDR1 is MNHNS and CDR2 SASEGT. CDR3 amino acids: CASLPGGPSGELFF. In nucleotides, the CDR3 is TGTGCCAGCCTCCCCGGGGGGCCGAGCGGGGAGCTGTTTTTT.

This clonotype has ten or more counts. The chain couples TRBV2 to TRBJ2-5, with D unclear. The CDR3 is made up of 13 amino acids. Germline loops: CDR1 SNHLY, CDR2 FYNNEI. V was shortened by 11 bases and J by 0 bases, with 13 bases between the two germline ends. The CDR3 reads CASLPPNQETQYF. The CDR3 coding sequence is TGTGCCTCCCTTCCACCGAACCAAGAGACCCAGTACTTC.

This clonotype came up many times. This chain connects TRBV20-1 to TRBJ2-7, with D perhaps TRBD2 (5 bases). CDR3 size: 16 residues. Germline CDR1 DFQATT, CDR2 SNEGSKA (reference sequence). Trimming pared 6 bases from V and 0 bases from J, leaving 21 bases between. CDR3 sequence: CSAQGSKLTSSYEQYF. The CDR3 DNA reads TGCAGTGCCCAAGGGAGTAAGCTTACAAGCTCCTACGAGCAGTACTTC.

At least ten counts were recorded for this clonotype. The chain recombines TRBV18 with TRBJ2-7; 13 bases fit TRBD2. The J call is uncertain, as TRBJ2-5 better fits the DNA end. The CDR3 runs 17 residues. Germline-derived CDR1 and CDR2 are KGHSH and LQKENI. CDR3 in DNA: TGTGCCAGCTCACCACGGACTAGCGGGGGTTTTAGGGAGACCCAGTACTTC. Translating gives CASSPRTSGGFRETQYF.

The chain joins TRBV24-1 to TRBJ2-5; no definite D call. The assigned J gene may be wrong: the sequence end matches TRBJ1-2 better. Per the germline V gene, CDR1 is KGHDR and CDR2 is SFDVKD. This CDR3 contains 14 residues. The CDR3 bases are TGTGCCACCAGTGACCAAGGGCGAGGCTATGGCTACACCTTC. Protein product: CATSDQGRGYGYTF.

A few counts support this clonotype. This chain uses TRBV5-6 with TRBJ2-1, with 9 bases aligning to TRBD1. The J call is in doubt because the DNA end fits TRBJ2-7 better. The CDR3 is 14 residues long. Germline V lookup: CDR1 SGHDT, CDR2 YYEEEE. The CDR3 loop is CASSRQGDNYEQYF. In DNA, the CDR3 is TGTGCCAGCAGTCGACAGGGGGATAACTACGAGCAGTACTTC.

This clonotype was counted at least ten times. The CDR3 DNA is TGTGCCAGCAGTCTGACAGTAGGGTCACCCCTCCACTTT. This codes for CASSLTVGSPLHF. The chain couples TRBV12-3 or TRBV12-4 to TRBJ1-6; weak D call: TRBD1 (5 bases). Deletions cut 5 bases from V and 10 bases from J, with 12 bases between. This CDR3 has 13 amino acids.

In this sample, this clonotype turned up a few times. For the CDR3, the DNA is TGTGCCAGCAGTTTACAGGGATCTGGGAACATTCAGTACTTC. It yields the protein CASSLQGSGNIQYF. The chain uses TRBV27 and TRBJ2-4; maybe TRBD1 (5 bases). Germline CDR1 reads MNHEY; CDR2 reads SMNVEV (reference sequence). The V gene lost 2 bases and the J gene lost 7 bases, with 12 bases spanning the gap. The CDR3 runs to 14 residues.

V is TRBV27 and J is TRBJ2-4; TRBD1 matches 7 bases. The CDR3 covers 15 residues. Germline CDR1 and CDR2: MNHEY and SMNVEV (reference sequence). V shed 5 bases, J shed 1 base, and the junction held 5 bases outside the gene matches. The chain's CDR3 is CASSIQGIAKNIQYF. CDR3 sequence (DNA): TGTGCCAGCAGTATACAGGGGATTGCCAAAAACATTCAGTACTTC.

The chain couples TRBV6-6 to TRBJ1-1; possibly TRBD1 for D (5 bases). Deletions cut 8 bases from V and 5 bases from J, with 9 bases between. CDR1 and CDR2 from the germline V gene are MNHNY and SVGAGI (reference sequence). This CDR3 contains 11 residues. CDR3 loop: CASSGGTEAFF. Here the CDR3 DNA reads TGTGCCAGCTCCGGGGGTACTGAAGCTTTCTTT.

By share of the sample, this clonotype is medium-sized. One end of the junction is discordant with germline, which a read error may explain. J is TRBJ1-1 and V is TRBV7-3; TRBD1 aligns across 8 bases. Germline V lookup: CDR1 SGHTA, CDR2 FQGTGA. There are 13 residues in the CDR3. CDR3 sequence reads: CASSLTTGVQRDF. In DNA, the CDR3 is TGTGCCAGCAGCTTAACGACAGGGGTTCAGCGCGACTTT.

The table lists this clonotype with a few counts. The V and J genes are TRBV7-8 and TRBJ2-5; D perhaps matches TRBD2 (7 bases). Germline V gives CDR1 SGHVS, CDR2 FQNEAQ. The V end lost 5 bases, the J end lost 7 bases, and 17 bases lay between the germline ends. CDR3 size: 14 residues. The CDR3 protein is CASSLREGGGTQYF. In DNA form, the CDR3 reads TGTGCCAGCAGCCTCAGGGAGGGAGGGGGGACCCAGTACTTC.

Note on this clonotype: A much larger clone is a single base away; this may be a read error. The genes are TRBV5-6 and TRBJ2-1; D is perhaps TRBD2 (5 bases). The germline V gene has CDR1 SGHDT and CDR2 YYEEEE. Trimming left V 6 bases short and J 10 bases short, with 20 bases between. The CDR3 is 14 residues long. The CDR3 is CASTGSGKKPEQFF. The CDR3 DNA sequence: TGTGCCAGCACCGGATCCGGGAAAAAGCCCGAGCAGTTCTTC. Variable domain in full (rest from reference TRBV5-6 and TRBJ2-1): DAGVTQSPTHLIKTRGQQVTLRCSPKSGHDTVSWYQQALGQGPQFIFQYYEEEERQRGNFPDRFSGHQFPNYSSELNVNALLLGDSALYLCASTGSGKKPEQFFGPGTRLTVL.